This T cell receptor beta chain originates from a study of CD8 T cells in ankylosing spondylitis. General study results and limits: Eight highly homologous variants formed a TCR beta motif that appeared characteristic of ankylosing spondylitis blood. Disease-linked clones reportedly showed significant enrichment in matched ankylosing spondylitis synovial fluid.

It was by quantitative 5'-RACE with molecular barcodes that TCR beta libraries were made. Using its own MiXCR run on the 5' RACE reads, TCRdb lists one record per CDR3 protein. The sample includes about 150,000 distinct CDR3 sequences, under 35% seen only once; the top ten take 4.5% to 6%. This clonotype has just a few counts. Its matching antigen is unknown. Germline lookup yields CDR1 SNHLY and CDR2 FYNNEI. The CDR3 runs to 15 residues. The germline V and J ends were trimmed by 4 bases and 0 bases, with 9 bases remaining between them. This clonotype was sampled from a male donor with ankylosing spondylitis. V and J are TRBV2 and TRBJ2-2, with D possibly TRBD2 on 5 matching bases. Sequencing input: synovial fluid, either unsorted or a sorted T cell fraction (not recorded which). CDR3 DNA sequence: TGTGCCAGCAGTGGGCCGGGGACGAACACCGGGGAGCTGTTTTTT. This encodes CASSGPGTNTGELFF.